The clone carrying this T cell receptor beta chain has ten or more counts. The antigen remains undetermined. The sample's time point: newly diagnosed GD, antithyroid drugs for less than 3 months. Extracted RNA from PBMCs served as the source of the TCR library. This CDR3 spans 16 amino acids. J was trimmed by 7 bases and V by 3 bases; bases with no gene match: 8. The germline gives CDR1 PRHDT, CDR2 FYEKMQ (reference sequence). The entry originates in a study of regulatory T cells in long-lasting Graves disease. Study conclusions and caveats: Favored usage of TRBV28, TRBJ1-2 and TRBJ2-5 was recorded in persistent disease.

Relying on iRepertoire HTBI primers and Arm-PCR of CDR3 regions, the team built TCR beta libraries. Using its own MiXCR run on the multiplex PCR reads, TCRdb lists one record per CDR3 protein. The table shows around 480,000 distinct CDR3 sequences, with roughly a sixth occurring only once. These data also formed part of another study, on T cells in Graves' hyperthyroidism and ophthalmopathy. That report adds: HTBI primers were used for first-round RT-PCR of the TCR CDR3. Ophthalmopathy was distinguished from stable hyperthyroidism by 13 V-J signatures. Ophthalmopathy was identified by the model a median around 5.9 months ahead of onset.

The specimen comprised peripheral blood mononuclear cells (PBMCs), sampled at new diagnosis, from a patient treated with antithyroid drugs. The source is a woman aged 35-65 years with Graves disease. This chain links TRBV13 with TRBJ1-4; 10 bases agree with TRBD1. The CDR3, as DNA: TGTGCCAGCAGCTTTCCGGGAGGGACAGGGGTTGAAAAACTGTTTTTT. This gives the protein CASSFPGGTGVEKLFF.